This TCR beta chain was profiled in a study of blood T cell repertoires in COVID-19 (dated by TCRdb to about 2020). Describing the broader study: The collaborator samples originated in the United States, Italy and Spain and spanned the acute and convalescent phases of COVID-19. Subjects who had been exposed to COVID-19, were actively infected with it, or had recovered from it provided the deeply sampled blood TCRbeta repertoires that made up the dataset. Nearly every sample came with metadata listing a de-identified subject ID, COVID-19 status, age in years and sex. Samples came from the ongoing ImmuneRACE study (first 160 participants) plus 1,254 subjects from 6 global collaborators. Where available, HLA class I and class II types were taken from metadata supplied by the sample provider and were not determined by assay-based typing. The material from the prospective study consisted of cDNA or gDNA derived from T cells, B-cell-depleted T cells, or PBMCs. The repertoires were released in a freely available public database meant as a resource for research on the immune response to SARS-CoV-2. On the study overall, not on this receptor specifically: The quantity of clinical and demographic metadata differed by source and by participant and was supplied without curation.

With regard to this clone: Its recognized antigen is unknown. No much larger clone is present one base from it, and per-base qualities are unavailable.

Collaborating institutions collected whole blood in K2EDTA tubes following their own protocols. For TCRbeta analysis, collaborator samples were shipped as frozen whole blood, as isolated PBMCs, or as DNA extracted from either sample type. The immunoSEQ Assay, a bias-controlled multiplex PCR, was used to amplify TCRbeta CDR3 regions from genomic DNA. Concerning the study's data processing: Within the assay, amplification of reference gene primers was used to estimate how many nucleated cells each sample contained. To quantify the absolute abundance of each unique TCRbeta CDR3 rearrangement, sequence reads were collapsed and filtered. Productive Simpson clonality was computed per sample as the square root of Simpson's diversity index over productive rearrangements. TCRdb mirrors the immuneACCESS table, restricted to in-frame sequences. Some clones are absent from its copies; in checked studies, under half trace to an unresolved V gene, and the reason for the others is unknown. For V, J and clone size, that table is used; D and trimming come from the DNA. The sample includes about 100,000 clones, with roughly 89% observed a single time. The ten top clones hold around 5.7% of the sample.

V loses 3 bases of germline sequence and J loses 0 bases, and the interval between the two ends is 9 bases. In the germline V gene, CDR1 corresponds to MNHEY and CDR2 to SVGAGI. The CDR3 runs 16 residues from the cysteine to the phenylalanine. The sequence is cut down to CDR3 DNA, 48 bases in frame from base 1. Source material: peripheral blood. This TCR came from a man between 70 and 80 years old with acute or convalescent COVID-19. The receptor chain draws on TRBV6-5 and TRBJ1-6; there is no confident call for the D gene. The CDR3 amino acid sequence is: CASSYSGDSYNSPLHF. In nucleotides, the sequence is TGTGCCAGCAGTTATTCAGGCGACTCCTATAATTCACCCCTCCACTTT.